Sequencing of this T cell receptor beta chain was carried out in a study of blood T cell repertoires in COVID-19. In the study overall: The origin of the acute and convalescent COVID-19 samples was the United States, Italy and Spain. PBMCs, B-cell-depleted T cells, or T cells provided the cDNA or gDNA that made up the material.

Original processing notes: Reference gene primers were amplified, and this amplification served to estimate nucleated cell counts. Some clones are missing from TCRdb's copy, which holds only in-frame ones; the method was immunoSEQ multiplex PCR. Clonal size and the V and J genes are those of that table, whereas D and trimming came from the DNA. The data show about 310,000 clones, around 87% seen once. The CDR3 is made up of 15 amino acids. V lost 5 bases to trimming and J lost 8 bases; unmatched junction nucleotides: 11. CDR1 and CDR2 (germline): LNHDA, SQIVND (reference sequence). This chain links TRBV19 with TRBJ1-4; 7 nucleotides match TRBD1. The sequencing sample was made of peripheral blood. The source of this sequence is a woman in her 50s who had recovered from COVID-19. Written as DNA, the CDR3 is TGTGCCAGTAGTCTTCGGGACAGAATATTGGAAAAACTGTTTTTT. This encodes CASSLRDRILEKLFF.